The 7 T cell receptor beta chains given below trace back to one sample, sequenced in a study of post-analysis software for immune sequencing data (dated by TCRdb to between 2015 and 2017). The research as a whole found: Significantly higher frequencies in patients than in controls were found for a few TRBV segments, including TRBV5-6, TRBV5-1 and TRBV20-1.

Antigens of these TCRs are unknown. Receptors were amplified or captured by PCR. Reads for this sample came from an Illumina HiSeq 2500. Unique molecular identifiers were incorporated into TCR beta cDNA libraries to reduce PCR and sequencing biases. TCRdb handled the public reads itself, with Q25 trimming in fastp and clone calling in MiXCR, and kept productive beta chains. CDR3 protein sequences are deduplicated, and each keeps its most common genes and DNA. The table for this sample lists more than 450,000 distinct CDR3 sequences; 44% of them were counted only once. More than 1.5% of the sample belongs to the ten largest clones. Sequencing input: blood. The receptors originated from a girl between 5 and 17 years old with multiple sclerosis.

This sequence joins TRBV7-9 and TRBJ2-1, with a tentative D call TRBD1 (5 bases). Germline loops: CDR1 SEHNR, CDR2 FQNEAQ (reference sequence). The CDR3 sequence is 14 residues long. The V end lost 5 bases, the J end lost 6 bases, and 14 bases lay between the germline ends. CDR3 DNA: TGTGCCAGCAGCCTCTTTCAGGGCCGCAATGAGCAGTTCTTC. Translating gives CASSLFQGRNEQFF.

The chain employs TRBV5-8 and TRBJ1-4, with TRBD1 matching over 8 bases. Germline values: CDR1 SGHTS, CDR2 YDEGEE. This CDR3 region has 15 residues. With 4 bases clipped from V and 5 bases from J, the junction kept 7 bases outside the gene matches. CDR3 in DNA: TGTGCCAGCAGCCTAGGGACAGGAGAGAATGAAAAACTGTTTTTT. This sequence encodes CASSLGTGENEKLFF. Supplemented by reference TRBV5-8 and TRBJ1-4, the full variable domain reads EAGVTQSPTHLIKTRGQQATLRCSPISGHTSVYWYQQALGLGLQFLLWYDEGEERNRGNFPPRFSGRQFPNYSSELNVNALELEDSALYLCASSLGTGENEKLFFGSGTQLSVL.

The V and J genes are TRBV4-1 and TRBJ2-7; D tentatively reads TRBD1 or TRBD2 (6 bases each). The J call may be incorrect, as the DNA end agrees better with TRBJ2-5. Germline CDR1 and CDR2: MGHRA and YSYEKL. This CDR3 is built from 15 residues. CDR3 amino acids: CASSQGIGGAETQYF. The CDR3 nucleotides read TGCGCCAGCAGCCAAGGAATCGGGGGCGCGGAGACCCAGTACTTC.

J is TRBJ1-2 and V is TRBV12-3 or TRBV12-4; 7 bases match TRBD1. This CDR3 spans 15 amino acids. V was pared by 1 base and J by 8 bases, with 10 bases of the junction left unmatched. The CDR3 DNA reads TGTGCCAGCAGTTTAGATGGCAGGGGGGAGGACGGCTACACCTTC. It encodes CASSLDGRGEDGYTF.

J is TRBJ1-4 and V is TRBV6-5, with 7 bases lining up with TRBD1. The CDR3 is made up of 14 amino acids. Germline-derived CDR1 and CDR2 are MNHEY and SVGAGI. Trimming cost V 11 bases and J 7 bases; bases outside gene matches: 13. The CDR3 DNA reads TGTGCCGTGGGTTTGATGACAGGGAGTGAAAAACTGTTTTTT. This encodes CAVGLMTGSEKLFF.

This clonotype was seen a handful of times. The chain joins TRBV12-3 or TRBV12-4 to TRBJ1-1, with a tentative D call TRBD1 (6 bases). This CDR3 is 14 amino acids long. Trimming removed 7 bases from V and 2 bases from J, with 14 bases in between. The CDR3 protein is CASTRGAGNTEAFF. The CDR3, as DNA: TGTGCCAGCACTCGGGGGGCAGGTAACACTGAAGCTTTCTTT.

The CDR3 region has the DNA TGTGCCACCAGCAGAGGTGGTAGGCCGATGAACACTGAAGCTTTCTTT. The encoded protein is CATSRGGRPMNTEAFF. V usage is TRBV15 and J usage is TRBJ1-1, with D unresolved. V lost 1 base, J lost 0 bases, and 12 bases lay in between. The germline gives CDR1 LNHNV, CDR2 YYDKDF (reference sequence). The CDR3 extends over 16 amino acids.